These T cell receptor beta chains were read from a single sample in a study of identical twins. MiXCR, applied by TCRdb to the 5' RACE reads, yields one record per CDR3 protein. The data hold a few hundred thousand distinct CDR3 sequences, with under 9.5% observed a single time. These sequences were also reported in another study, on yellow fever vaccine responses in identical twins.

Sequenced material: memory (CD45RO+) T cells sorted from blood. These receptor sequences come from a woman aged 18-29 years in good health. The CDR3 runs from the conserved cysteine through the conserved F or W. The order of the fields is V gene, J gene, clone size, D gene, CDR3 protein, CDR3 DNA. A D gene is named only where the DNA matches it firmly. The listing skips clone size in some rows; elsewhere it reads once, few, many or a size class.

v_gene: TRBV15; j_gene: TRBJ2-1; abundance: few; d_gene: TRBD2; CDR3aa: CATSRDLAGGRYNEQFF; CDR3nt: TGTGCCACCAGCAGAGATCTAGCGGGAGGGCGATACAATGAGCAGTTCTTC
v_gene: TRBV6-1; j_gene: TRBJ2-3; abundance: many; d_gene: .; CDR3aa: CAIGGVNTDTQYF; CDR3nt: TGTGCCATCGGTGGGGTTAACACAGATACGCAGTATTTT
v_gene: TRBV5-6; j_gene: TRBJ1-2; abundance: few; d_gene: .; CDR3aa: CASSPGRHGYTF; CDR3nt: TGTGCCAGCAGCCCGGGGAGGCATGGCTACACCTTC
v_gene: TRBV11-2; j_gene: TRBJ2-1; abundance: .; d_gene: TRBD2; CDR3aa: CASSFPPRTSGTHNEQFF; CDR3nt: TGTGCCAGCAGCTTTCCACCCAGGACTAGCGGGACTCACAATGAGCAGTTCTTC
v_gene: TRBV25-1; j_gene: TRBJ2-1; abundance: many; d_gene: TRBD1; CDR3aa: CASSTWDRDYNEQFF; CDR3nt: TGTGCCAGCAGTACGTGGGACAGGGACTACAATGAGCAGTTCTTC
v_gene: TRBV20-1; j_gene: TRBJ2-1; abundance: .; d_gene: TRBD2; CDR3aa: CSATSGSIRNEQFF; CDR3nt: TGCAGTGCCACTAGCGGGAGTATAAGAAATGAGCAGTTCTTC
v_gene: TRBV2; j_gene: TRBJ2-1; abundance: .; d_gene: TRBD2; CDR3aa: CASSEWRGAYNEQFF; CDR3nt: TGTGCCAGCAGTGAATGGCGGGGGGCCTACAATGAGCAGTTCTTC
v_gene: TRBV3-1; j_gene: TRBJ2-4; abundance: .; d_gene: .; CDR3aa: CASSQERYNIQYF; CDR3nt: TGTGCCAGCAGCCAAGAACGCTATAACATTCAGTACTTC
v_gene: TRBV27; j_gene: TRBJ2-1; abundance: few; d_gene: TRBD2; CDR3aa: CASQLAGGPYNEQFF; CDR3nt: TGTGCCAGCCAACTAGCGGGAGGACCTTACAATGAGCAGTTCTTC
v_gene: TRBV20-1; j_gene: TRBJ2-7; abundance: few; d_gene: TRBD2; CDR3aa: CSARASSGLHYEQYF; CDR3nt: TGCAGTGCTAGAGCGTCTAGCGGGTTACACTACGAGCAGTACTTC
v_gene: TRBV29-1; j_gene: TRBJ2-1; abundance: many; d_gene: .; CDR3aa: CSVDEQFF; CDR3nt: TGCAGCGTTGATGAGCAGTTCTTC
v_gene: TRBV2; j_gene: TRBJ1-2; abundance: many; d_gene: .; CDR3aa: CASSGQGPYGYTF; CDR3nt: TGTGCCAGCAGTGGTCAGGGACCTTATGGCTACACCTTC
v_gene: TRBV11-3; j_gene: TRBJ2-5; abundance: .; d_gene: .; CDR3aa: CASSTLQGQETQYF; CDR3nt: TGTGCCAGCAGCACTCTTCAGGGCCAAGAGACCCAGTACTTC
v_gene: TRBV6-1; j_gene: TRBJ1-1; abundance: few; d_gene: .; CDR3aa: CASGIRAKNTEAFF; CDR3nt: TGTGCCAGCGGAATTCGCGCCAAGAACACTGAAGCTTTCTTT
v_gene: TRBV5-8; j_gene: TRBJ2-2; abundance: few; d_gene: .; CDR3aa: CASSLLGIQVNTGELFF; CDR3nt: TGTGCCAGCAGCTTGCTCGGGATTCAGGTGAACACCGGGGAGCTGTTTTTT
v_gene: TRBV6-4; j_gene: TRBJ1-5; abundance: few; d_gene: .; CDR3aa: CASSIGGSQPQHF; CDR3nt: TGTGCCAGCAGCATCGGAGGAAGTCAGCCCCAGCATTTT
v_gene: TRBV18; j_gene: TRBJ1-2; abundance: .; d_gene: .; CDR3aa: CASSREAAGMNYGYTF; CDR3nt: TGTGCCAGCTCACGAGAGGCGGCGGGGATGAACTATGGCTACACCTTC
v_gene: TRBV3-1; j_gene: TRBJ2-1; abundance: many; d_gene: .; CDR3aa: CASSQEPRGEQFF; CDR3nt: TGTGCCAGCAGCCAAGAACCTCGGGGGGAGCAGTTCTTC
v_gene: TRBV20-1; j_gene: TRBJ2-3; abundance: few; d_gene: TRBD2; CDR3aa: CSASPSGRLDTQYF; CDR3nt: TGCAGTGCTAGCCCCAGCGGGAGGTTAGATACGCAGTATTTT
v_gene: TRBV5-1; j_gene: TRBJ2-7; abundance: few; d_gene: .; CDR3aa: CASSLGVEVPSYEQYF; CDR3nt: TGCGCCAGCAGCTTGGGAGTGGAGGTCCCGTCCTACGAGCAGTACTTC
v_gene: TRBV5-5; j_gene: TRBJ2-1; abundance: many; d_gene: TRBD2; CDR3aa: CASSLGTSGGAATEQFF; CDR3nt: TGTGCCAGCAGCTTGGGGACTAGCGGGGGGGCCGCGACTGAGCAGTTCTTC
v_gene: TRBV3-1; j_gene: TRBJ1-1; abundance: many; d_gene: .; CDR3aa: CASSQQGNTEAFF; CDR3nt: TGTGCCAGCAGTCAACAGGGGAACACTGAAGCTTTCTTT
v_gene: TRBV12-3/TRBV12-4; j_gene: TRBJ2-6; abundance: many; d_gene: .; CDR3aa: CASSLRSSGANVLTF; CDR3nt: TGTGCCAGCAGTTTACGGTCATCTGGGGCCAACGTCCTGACTTTC
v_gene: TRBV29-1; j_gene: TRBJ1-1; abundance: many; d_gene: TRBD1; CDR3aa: CSARTGPNTEAFF; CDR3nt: TGCAGCGCTAGGACAGGCCCGAACACTGAAGCTTTCTTT
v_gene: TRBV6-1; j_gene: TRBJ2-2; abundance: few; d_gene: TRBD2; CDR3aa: CASRGTSGLSGELFF; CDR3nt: TGTGCCAGCAGAGGGACTAGCGGTCTATCCGGGGAGCTGTTTTTT
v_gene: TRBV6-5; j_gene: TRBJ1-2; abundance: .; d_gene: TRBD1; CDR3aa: CASSYWGTGYQYGYTF; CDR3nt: TGTGCCAGCAGTTACTGGGGGACAGGGTACCAGTATGGCTACACCTTC
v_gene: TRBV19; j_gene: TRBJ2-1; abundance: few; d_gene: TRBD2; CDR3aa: CASTPPGLGFGEQFF; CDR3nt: TGTGCCAGTACCCCTCCGGGACTAGGATTTGGAGAGCAGTTCTTC
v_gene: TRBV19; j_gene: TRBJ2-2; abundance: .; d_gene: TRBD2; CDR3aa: CASSPPRGGGVAGELFF; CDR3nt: TGTGCCAGTAGCCCTCCTCGGGGCGGGGGGGTTGCCGGGGAGCTGTTTTTT
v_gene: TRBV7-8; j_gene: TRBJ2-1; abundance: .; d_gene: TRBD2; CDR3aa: CASSRFLHSGGSSYNEQFF; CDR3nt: TGTGCCAGCAGCCGTTTTCTCCATTCGGGGGGGAGCTCCTACAATGAGCAGTTCTTC
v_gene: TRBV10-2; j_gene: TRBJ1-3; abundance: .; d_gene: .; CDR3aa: CASSDPGSFGNTIYF; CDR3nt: TGCGCCAGCAGTGATCCGGGTTCTTTCGGAAACACCATATATTTT
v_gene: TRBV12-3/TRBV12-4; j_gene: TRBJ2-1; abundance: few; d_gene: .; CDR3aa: CASSLNNDNEQFF; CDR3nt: TGTGCCAGCAGTTTGAACAACGACAATGAGCAGTTCTTC
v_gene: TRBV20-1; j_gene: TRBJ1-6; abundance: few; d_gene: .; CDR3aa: CSATAYNSPLHF; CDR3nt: TGCAGTGCTACTGCATATAATTCACCCCTCCACTTT
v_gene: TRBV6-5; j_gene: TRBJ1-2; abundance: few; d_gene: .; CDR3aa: CASSYLPRQTSSYGYTF; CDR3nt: TGTGCCAGCAGTTATTTACCAAGACAGACCTCCTCCTATGGCTACACCTTC
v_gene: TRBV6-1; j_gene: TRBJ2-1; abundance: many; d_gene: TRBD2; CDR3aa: CASSRTSDPYNEQFF; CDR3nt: TGTGCCAGCAGCAGGACTAGCGACCCCTACAATGAGCAGTTCTTC
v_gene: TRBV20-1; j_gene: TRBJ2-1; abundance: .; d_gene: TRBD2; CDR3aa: CSAQRVAGENEQFF; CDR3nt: TGCAGTGCTCAGAGGGTAGCGGGAGAAAATGAGCAGTTCTTC
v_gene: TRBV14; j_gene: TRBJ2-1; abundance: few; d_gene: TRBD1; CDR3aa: CASSRGRDRGWNEQFF; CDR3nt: TGTGCCAGCAGCCGCGGCCGGGACAGGGGATGGAATGAGCAGTTCTTC
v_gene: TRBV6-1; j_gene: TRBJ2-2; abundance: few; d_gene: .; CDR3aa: CASSESRGEPGELFF; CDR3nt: TGTGCCAGCAGTGAATCGAGGGGGGAGCCCGGGGAGCTGTTTTTT
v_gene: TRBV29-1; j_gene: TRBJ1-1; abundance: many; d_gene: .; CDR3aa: CSVEDSSGRNTEAFF; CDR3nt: TGCAGCGTTGAAGATTCGTCTGGCAGAAACACTGAAGCTTTCTTT
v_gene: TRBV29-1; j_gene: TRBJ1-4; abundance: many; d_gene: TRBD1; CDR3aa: CSVEDGDRLNEKLFF; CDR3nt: TGCAGCGTTGAAGATGGGGACAGGTTGAATGAAAAACTGTTTTTT
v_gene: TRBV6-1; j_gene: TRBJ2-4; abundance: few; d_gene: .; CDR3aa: CASSEAGVGIQYF; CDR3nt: TGTGCCAGCAGTGAAGCAGGGGTGGGCATTCAGTACTTC
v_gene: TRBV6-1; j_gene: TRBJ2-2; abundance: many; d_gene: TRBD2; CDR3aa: CASSASGSLTGELFF; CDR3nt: TGTGCCAGCAGTGCTAGCGGGAGTCTCACCGGGGAGCTGTTTTTT
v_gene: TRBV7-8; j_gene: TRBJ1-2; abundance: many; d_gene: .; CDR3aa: CASSPTGPYGYTF; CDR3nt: TGTGCCAGCAGCCCAACCGGACCCTATGGCTACACCTTC